These T cell receptor beta chains were read from a single sample in a study of technical replicates of blood from a handful of donors. Sequenced by immunoSEQ multiplex PCR; TCRdb stores in-frame clones only, minus some. Among 95,000 or so clones, 85% to 95% were seen once, and the ten largest hold around 0.35%. Sequencing input: T cells isolated from PBMCs. All receptors come from a human donor in good health. CDR3s include the opening cysteine and the closing phenylalanine or tryptophan. A D gene is named only where the DNA matches it firmly. The size of a clone is reported for some rows only, either as once, few or many, or as a class for expanded clones.

j_call: TRBJ1-1
d_call: -
v_call: TRBV5-1
clone_size: -
cdr3_nt: TGCGCCAGCAGCTCACAAGACAGAGGGAACACTGAAGCTTTCTTT
cdr3_aa: CASSSQDRGNTEAFF

j_call: TRBJ2-2
d_call: -
v_call: TRBV9
clone_size: -
cdr3_nt: TGTGCCAGCAGCGGATCTCTTAGCCACACCGGGGAGCTGTTTTTT
cdr3_aa: CASSGSLSHTGELFF

j_call: TRBJ2-7
d_call: TRBD1
v_call: TRBV7-6
clone_size: once
cdr3_nt: TGTGCCAGCAGCTTAGCTGCTTCAGGGGGAAGCTCCTACGAGCAGTACTTC
cdr3_aa: CASSLAASGGSSYEQYF

j_call: TRBJ2-7
d_call: TRBD1
v_call: TRBV4-1
clone_size: -
cdr3_nt: TGCGCCAGCAGCCAAAGGACAGGGGTTGCTGCCGAGCAGTACTTC
cdr3_aa: CASSQRTGVAAEQYF

j_call: TRBJ2-3
d_call: -
v_call: TRBV18
clone_size: -
cdr3_nt: TGTGCCAGCTCACCACGTCTGGAGAGCACAGATACGCAGTATTTT
cdr3_aa: CASSPRLESTDTQYF

j_call: TRBJ1-2
d_call: TRBD1
v_call: TRBV27
clone_size: once
cdr3_nt: TGTGCCAGCAGCCACTCCAGGGGGAGAGGGTATGGCTACACCTTC
cdr3_aa: CASSHSRGRGYGYTF

j_call: TRBJ2-5
d_call: TRBD2
v_call: TRBV6-1
clone_size: -
cdr3_nt: TGTGCCAGCACCAGAATATGGGGGGGAGAGACCCAGTACTTC
cdr3_aa: CASTRIWGGETQYF

j_call: TRBJ2-7
d_call: TRBD1
v_call: TRBV10-3
clone_size: -
cdr3_nt: TGTGCCATCAGGACAGGGTCGGGGGAGCAGTACTTC
cdr3_aa: CAIRTGSGEQYF

j_call: TRBJ1-1
d_call: -
v_call: TRBV25-1
clone_size: -
cdr3_nt: TGTGCCAGCAGTGAGCAGTACACTGAAGCTTTCTTT
cdr3_aa: CASSEQYTEAFF

j_call: TRBJ2-2
d_call: -
v_call: TRBV10-3
clone_size: -
cdr3_nt: TGTGCCATCAGAGAGACTAGGGACACCGGGGAGCTGTTTTTT
cdr3_aa: CAIRETRDTGELFF

j_call: TRBJ2-5
d_call: TRBD2
v_call: TRBV5-6
clone_size: -
cdr3_nt: TGTGCCAGCAGCCGGGGACTAGCGGGAGTGTTGGAGACCCAGTACTTC
cdr3_aa: CASSRGLAGVLETQYF

j_call: TRBJ2-7
d_call: TRBD1
v_call: TRBV7-9
clone_size: -
cdr3_nt: TGTGCCAGCAGCCCCTGGGACAGGGGGCGGGAGCAGTACTTC
cdr3_aa: CASSPWDRGREQYF

j_call: TRBJ1-2
d_call: TRBD1
v_call: TRBV7-9
clone_size: -
cdr3_nt: TGTGCCAGCAGTTCTCAACCCAGGGGGCAGAAGGCATATGGCTACACCTTC
cdr3_aa: CASSSQPRGQKAYGYTF

j_call: TRBJ2-2
d_call: -
v_call: TRBV4-3
clone_size: -
cdr3_nt: TGCGCCAGCAGCCAAGTTGGGCACCCGAACACCGGGGAGCTGTTTTTT
cdr3_aa: CASSQVGHPNTGELFF

j_call: TRBJ2-1
d_call: -
v_call: TRBV2
clone_size: -
cdr3_nt: TGTGCCAGCAGTGAAAATCTCCCTAGCGCTGAAGCCTACAATGAGCAGTTCTTC
cdr3_aa: CASSENLPSAEAYNEQFF

j_call: TRBJ2-1
d_call: -
v_call: TRBV9
clone_size: -
cdr3_nt: TGTGCCAGCAGCCCTAGTCTCGATGAGCAGTTCTTC
cdr3_aa: CASSPSLDEQFF

j_call: TRBJ2-4
d_call: TRBD2
v_call: TRBV5-4
clone_size: -
cdr3_nt: TGTGCCAGCAGCAGAGAACCGGGACTACCTCAGGGCATTCAGTACTTC
cdr3_aa: CASSREPGLPQGIQYF

j_call: TRBJ1-1
d_call: -
v_call: TRBV6-6
clone_size: -
cdr3_nt: TGTGCCAGCAACAACGATTTGAACACTGAAGCTTTCTTT
cdr3_aa: CASNNDLNTEAFF

j_call: TRBJ2-2
d_call: TRBD2
v_call: TRBV9
clone_size: -
cdr3_nt: TGTGCCAGCAGCCCCGCGCGACTAGCGGGAATTGATACCACCGGGGAGCTGTTTTTT
cdr3_aa: CASSPARLAGIDTTGELFF

j_call: TRBJ2-7
d_call: -
v_call: TRBV7-2
clone_size: -
cdr3_nt: TGTGCCAGCAGCTCAGGGGTTCTAAATACCTACGAGCAGTACTTC
cdr3_aa: CASSSGVLNTYEQYF

j_call: TRBJ2-1
d_call: TRBD2
v_call: TRBV6-4
clone_size: -
cdr3_nt: TGTGCCAGCAGTGAAGAGGCGGGAGGGTACAATGAGCAGTTCTTC
cdr3_aa: CASSEEAGGYNEQFF

j_call: TRBJ1-2
d_call: TRBD1
v_call: TRBV9
clone_size: -
cdr3_nt: TGTGCCAGCAGCGTAGGGGGGACAGGGGGCGCTGGCTATGGCTACACCTTC
cdr3_aa: CASSVGGTGGAGYGYTF

j_call: TRBJ1-2
d_call: -
v_call: TRBV18
clone_size: -
cdr3_nt: TGTGCCAGCTCAGCCCCAGGGGCTGGGACCTATGGCTACACCTTC
cdr3_aa: CASSAPGAGTYGYTF

j_call: TRBJ1-5
d_call: -
v_call: TRBV7-6
clone_size: -
cdr3_nt: TGTGCCAGCAGCTTGCAGGGGCCCAATCAGCCCCAGCATTTT
cdr3_aa: CASSLQGPNQPQHF

j_call: TRBJ2-3
d_call: -
v_call: TRBV18
clone_size: -
cdr3_nt: TGTGCCAGCTCACCACTTAATACGGCTAGCGCGTCAGATACGCAGTATTTT
cdr3_aa: CASSPLNTASASDTQYF

j_call: TRBJ2-7
d_call: TRBD2
v_call: TRBV30
clone_size: -
cdr3_nt: TGTGCCTGGAGTGTAGCGGGAGGCCTCTACGAGCAGTACTTC
cdr3_aa: CAWSVAGGLYEQYF

j_call: TRBJ2-1
d_call: TRBD2
v_call: TRBV2
clone_size: once
cdr3_nt: TGTGCCAGCAGTGATTTTAGGACTAGCGAGACCGTAGATGAGCAGTTCTTC
cdr3_aa: CASSDFRTSETVDEQFF

j_call: TRBJ1-1
d_call: -
v_call: TRBV27
clone_size: -
cdr3_nt: TGTGCCAGCCAGCGTTCGTTGATCACTGAAGCTTTCTTT
cdr3_aa: CASQRSLITEAFF

j_call: TRBJ1-2
d_call: -
v_call: TRBV21-1
clone_size: -
cdr3_nt: TGTGCCAGCAGCAAAAGACAGCTCTATGGCTACACCTTC
cdr3_aa: CASSKRQLYGYTF

j_call: TRBJ2-3
d_call: -
v_call: TRBV27
clone_size: -
cdr3_nt: TGTGCCAGCAGTTTATCCCTCCCGGGTCCAGATACGCAGTATTTT
cdr3_aa: CASSLSLPGPDTQYF

j_call: TRBJ2-3
d_call: -
v_call: TRBV4-2
clone_size: -
cdr3_nt: TGTGCCAGCAGCCAAGTATTTTCGGCGCGAGGACTCTCAGATACGCAGTATTTT
cdr3_aa: CASSQVFSARGLSDTQYF

j_call: TRBJ2-1
d_call: -
v_call: TRBV29-1
clone_size: -
cdr3_nt: TGCAGCGTTGCGCCTAGCAGGTACAATGAGCAGTTCTTC
cdr3_aa: CSVAPSRYNEQFF

j_call: TRBJ2-7
d_call: TRBD2
v_call: TRBV5-5
clone_size: -
cdr3_nt: TGTGCCAGCAGCGGGACTAGCGGGAATTCCTACGAGCAGTACTTC
cdr3_aa: CASSGTSGNSYEQYF

j_call: TRBJ1-2
d_call: -
v_call: TRBV18
clone_size: -
cdr3_nt: TGTGCCAGCTCACCATATCTAGAGAATGGCTACACCTTC
cdr3_aa: CASSPYLENGYTF

j_call: TRBJ2-5
d_call: -
v_call: TRBV5-1
clone_size: -
cdr3_nt: TGCGCCAGCAGGGAACAGCCCCAAGAGACCCAGTACTTC
cdr3_aa: CASREQPQETQYF

j_call: TRBJ2-3
d_call: -
v_call: TRBV11-2
clone_size: -
cdr3_nt: TGTGCCAGCAGCTTGATCGGGAGAGGGGCCCATACGCAGTATTTT
cdr3_aa: CASSLIGRGAHTQYF

j_call: TRBJ1-1
d_call: -
v_call: TRBV5-6
clone_size: -
cdr3_nt: TGTGCCAGCAGCTTTAGGCAGGGACAAGTCACTGAAGCTTTCTTT
cdr3_aa: CASSFRQGQVTEAFF

j_call: TRBJ2-5
d_call: TRBD2
v_call: TRBV7-9
clone_size: -
cdr3_nt: TGTGCCAGCAGCTTAGGAGCGGGAGGTTCCCAAGAGACCCAGTACTTC
cdr3_aa: CASSLGAGGSQETQYF

j_call: TRBJ2-1
d_call: -
v_call: TRBV7-9
clone_size: -
cdr3_nt: TGTGCCAGCAGCTTAGTCGGGTCGGATGAGCAGTTCTTC
cdr3_aa: CASSLVGSDEQFF

j_call: TRBJ2-7
d_call: -
v_call: TRBV13
clone_size: once
cdr3_nt: TGTGCCAGCAGCTTAGGTTCCTACTACGAGCAGTACTTC
cdr3_aa: CASSLGSYYEQYF

j_call: TRBJ1-3
d_call: TRBD1
v_call: TRBV5-1
clone_size: -
cdr3_nt: TGCGCCAGCAGCTTGGGACAGGGGGCGAGCGGAAACACCATATATTTT
cdr3_aa: CASSLGQGASGNTIYF

j_call: TRBJ2-4
d_call: -
v_call: TRBV6-1
clone_size: -
cdr3_nt: TGTGCCAGCATCGGCGGGGTCCAAAACATTCAGTACTTC
cdr3_aa: CASIGGVQNIQYF

j_call: TRBJ2-1
d_call: TRBD2
v_call: TRBV7-3
clone_size: -
cdr3_nt: TGTGCCAGCAGCCTAAGAGGGACTAGCGGGAGAGACAATGAGCAGTTCTTC
cdr3_aa: CASSLRGTSGRDNEQFF

j_call: TRBJ1-2
d_call: -
v_call: TRBV2
clone_size: -
cdr3_nt: TGTGCCAGCAGTGAAACAGCAAACTATGGCTACACCTTC
cdr3_aa: CASSETANYGYTF

j_call: TRBJ2-5
d_call: -
v_call: TRBV14
clone_size: -
cdr3_nt: TGTGCCAGCAGCCAAGCTTTTCGGTGGGGCTGGCTTCAAGAGACCCAGTACTTC
cdr3_aa: CASSQAFRWGWLQETQYF

j_call: TRBJ2-1
d_call: TRBD2
v_call: TRBV5-1
clone_size: -
cdr3_nt: TGCGCCAGCAGCTTGGTTTCGGGGGGATACAATGAGCAGTTCTTC
cdr3_aa: CASSLVSGGYNEQFF

j_call: TRBJ2-3
d_call: -
v_call: TRBV4-1
clone_size: -
cdr3_nt: TGCGCCAGCAGCCAAGATCGTCAGGTAAATACGCAGTATTTT
cdr3_aa: CASSQDRQVNTQYF